This entry is about one TCR beta chain. What it binds is unknown. This sample was included in a study of cytomegalovirus exposure and HLA in healthy donors. Study-level points and caveats: TCR beta sequences numbering under 20,000 were associated with HLA alleles at 0.05 false discovery rate in a later analysis. Among TCR beta chains, those listed as cytomegalovirus-associated numbered under 200. Near-uniform donor sequencing depth was presumed by presence/absence analyses.

With 60 Vbeta and 13 Jbeta primers, the PCR was carried out. Here immunoSEQ multiplex PCR was the method, and the copy in TCRdb shows in-frame clones only, minus some. The data show under 130,000 clones, 60% to 80% seen once. With 6 bases clipped from V and 4 bases from J, the junction kept 10 bases outside the gene matches. Per the germline V gene, CDR1 is ENHRY and CDR2 is SYGVKD. The CDR3 is 15 residues long. The sample taken for sequencing was PBMCs. The chain recombines TRBV10-3 with TRBJ2-7; 9 nucleotides align to TRBD2. The clonotype originates from a man in his forties or fifties in good health and CMV-seropositive. In DNA form, the CDR3 reads TGTGCCATCAGCCCGACTAGCGGAGTCATTTACGAGCAGTACTTC. Protein product: CAISPTSGVIYEQYF.